This T cell receptor (beta chain) is from a study of Graves' ophthalmopathy and Graves' hyperthyroidism. Findings and limits, study-wide: With approximately 90% sensitivity and 81.08% specificity, a 13-signature model separated ophthalmopathy from stable hyperthyroidism. Most thyroid-expanded clonotypes exceeding 0.001 frequency were also found in blood.

Germline-derived CDR1 and CDR2 are LNHNV and YYDKDF (reference sequence). With 2 bases removed from V and 5 bases from J, the gap between germline ends came to 10 bases. This CDR3 is 13 amino acids long. For repertoire sequencing, the TCR beta CDR3 regions were amplified from RNA transcripts. Investigators did first-round RT-PCR with HTBI primers, then second-round multiplex PCR. TCRdb independently ran MiXCR on the multiplex PCR reads; one entry per CDR3 protein. The data contain just over 400,000 distinct CDR3 sequences, around 21% of them seen just once; the ten biggest clones take up 2.5% to 3.5%. It was from under 13 ml of fresh peripheral blood that the PBMCs came. The table lists this clonotype with many counts. Its antigen remains unknown.

Sequenced material: peripheral blood. The source of this sequence is a woman younger than 30 with stable Graves' hyperthyroidism. The J gene is TRBJ2-7, the V gene TRBV15; D perhaps matches TRBD2 (5 bases). The CDR3 protein is CATSRFGDHEQYF. CDR3 sequence (DNA): TGTGCCACCAGCAGATTCGGGGATCACGAGCAGTACTTC.